This TCR beta chain was captured by sequencing in a study of T cell changes during pregnancy in multiple sclerosis. This CDR3 has 15 amino acids. Trimming cost V 3 bases and J 5 bases, with 15 bases left between them. Per the germline V gene, CDR1 is SGDLS and CDR2 is YYNGEE. Measured with immunoSEQ multiplex PCR; TCRdb has only the in-frame clones, and not every one. Here the sample spans approximately 60,000 clones, roughly 93% being singletons. This TCR derives from a female donor with multiple sclerosis, enrolled in a pregnancy study. This sequence joins TRBV9 and TRBJ2-1, with a possible D match to TRBD1 (6 bases). Sequenced material: CD4+ T cells from peripheral blood mononuclear cells, taken before pregnancy. The CDR3 loop is CASSAGPPGDNEQFF. The CDR3 bases are TGTGCCAGCAGCGCGGGGCCCCCAGGGGACAATGAGCAGTTCTTC.